This TCR beta chain stems from a study of regulatory T cells in long-lasting Graves disease. Arm-PCR of CDR3 regions and iRepertoire HTBI primers were used to build TCR beta libraries. Each CDR3 protein is one row after TCRdb ran MiXCR on the multiplex PCR reads. Of about 220,000 distinct CDR3 sequences listed, roughly a fifth were seen once; the top ten hold about 12%. V was shortened by 4 bases and J by 8 bases, with 18 bases between the two germline ends. The germline V gene encodes CDR1 LNHNV and CDR2 YYDKDF (reference sequence). The CDR3 loop spans 15 amino acids. Time point specified: newly diagnosed GD, antithyroid drugs for less than 3 months. The TCR library used RNA extracted from PBMCs. The same data also went into a second study, on T cells in Graves' hyperthyroidism and ophthalmopathy. As reported in that work: Carried out on the TCR CDR3, a first-round RT-PCR used the HTBI primer set. Onset of ophthalmopathy came a median 6.5 months after the model predicted it.

This receptor was identified in a woman in her twenties or thirties with Graves disease. This chain connects TRBV15 to TRBJ2-1; weak D call: TRBD2 (7 bases). The sample was peripheral blood mononuclear cells (PBMCs), taken at new diagnosis, from a patient treated with antithyroid drugs. CDR3 amino acids: CATSTEGGGSDEQFF. CDR3 sequence (DNA): TGTGCCACCAGCACCGAGGGGGGAGGGAGCGATGAGCAGTTCTTC.